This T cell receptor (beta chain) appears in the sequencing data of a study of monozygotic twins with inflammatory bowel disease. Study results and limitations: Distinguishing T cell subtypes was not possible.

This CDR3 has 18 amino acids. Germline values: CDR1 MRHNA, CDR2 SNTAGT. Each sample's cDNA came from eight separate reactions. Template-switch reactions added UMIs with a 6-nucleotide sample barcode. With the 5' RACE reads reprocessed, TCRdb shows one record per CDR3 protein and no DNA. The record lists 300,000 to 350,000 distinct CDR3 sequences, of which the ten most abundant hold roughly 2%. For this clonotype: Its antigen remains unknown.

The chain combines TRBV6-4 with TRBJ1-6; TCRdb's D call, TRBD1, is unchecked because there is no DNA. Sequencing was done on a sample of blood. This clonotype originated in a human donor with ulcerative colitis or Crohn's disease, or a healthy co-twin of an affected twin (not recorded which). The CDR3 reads CASSDSVPQGRRNSPLHF.